These 27 T cell receptor beta chains were sequenced from one sample in a study of blood T cell repertoires in COVID-19. The assay was immunoSEQ multiplex PCR, and TCRdb's table has in-frame clones only and misses some. The table has under 300,000 clones, roughly 88% seen once. The sequencing input was peripheral blood. Receptors originate from a woman in her 70s with acute or convalescent COVID-19.

In its sample, this clone was seen once. This CDR3 is CASSSTVNSNQPQHF. The CDR3 DNA reads TGTGCCAGCAGCTCGACAGTTAATAGCAATCAGCCCCAGCATTTT. The chain is built from TRBV7-8 and TRBJ1-5; D is possibly TRBD1 (5 bases). Trimming left V 4 bases short and J 0 bases short, with 10 bases between. The CDR3 extends over 15 amino acids. Germline assignment: CDR1 SGHVS and CDR2 FQNEAQ.

The CDR3 reads CASDRGTRYNEQFF. The CDR3 bases are TGTGCCAGCGACCGGGGTACCCGGTACAATGAGCAGTTCTTC. V is TRBV2 and J is TRBJ2-1; D may be TRBD2 (5 bases). Germline-derived CDR1 and CDR2 are SNHLY and FYNNEI. Trimming pared 8 bases from V and 4 bases from J, leaving 15 bases between. This CDR3 comprises 14 residues.

The chain joins TRBV30 to TRBJ1-6; possibly TRBD1 for D (5 bases). This CDR3 spans 15 amino acids. Between the trimmed V and J ends, which lost 0 bases and 7 bases, there was a span of 13 bases. In germline, CDR1 is GTSNPN, CDR2 SVGIG (reference sequence). CDR3: CAWSVQTDTNSPLHF. In DNA, the CDR3 is TGTGCCTGGAGTGTACAGACAGATACAAATTCACCCCTCCACTTT.

This chain uses TRBV7-9 with TRBJ2-2; D remains unclear. The CDR3 runs 18 residues. Trimming cost V 5 bases and J 0 bases, with 19 bases left between them. Germline V gene lookup returns CDR1 SEHNR and CDR2 FQNEAQ (reference sequence). CDR3 sequence (DNA): TGTGCCAGCAGCCCCCCCCGGTTGGGCTTCCCGAACACCGGGGAGCTGTTTTTT. Translated: CASSPPRLGFPNTGELFF.

This clone was observed once. The chain carries TRBV7-9 and TRBJ2-1, with TRBD2 matching 7 bases. The length of the CDR3 is 16 residues. CDR1 SEHNR and CDR2 FQNEAQ come from the germline V gene (reference sequence). Germline trimming cut 5 bases from V and 0 bases from J; bases unmatched to any gene: 7. CDR3 in amino acids: CASSALGGSSYNEQFF. In DNA form, the CDR3 reads TGTGCCAGCAGCGCCCTCGGGGGGTCCTCCTACAATGAGCAGTTCTTC.

The rearrangement joins TRBV13 to TRBJ1-4; no clear D gene. Trimming pared 5 bases from V and 2 bases from J, leaving 12 bases between. Germline loops: CDR1 PRHDT, CDR2 FYEKMQ (reference sequence). This CDR3 is built from 15 residues. The CDR3: CASSRRGNTNEKLFF. The DNA of the CDR3 is TGTGCCAGCAGCCGCCGCGGGAACACTAATGAAAAACTGTTTTTT.

The gene calls are TRBV7-6 and TRBJ2-6; a weak D match, TRBD2 (5 bases). The germline gives CDR1 SGHVS, CDR2 FNYEAQ. Trimming removed 5 bases at V and 0 bases at J, with 11 bases between. This CDR3 spans 16 amino acids. The CDR3 loop is CASSRGLFSGANVLTF. CDR3 in DNA: TGTGCCAGCAGCCGAGGACTGTTCTCTGGGGCCAACGTCCTGACTTTC.

V is TRBV7-2 and J is TRBJ2-7; 7 bases match TRBD2. The CDR3 length is 15 residues. Germline V gives CDR1 SGHTA, CDR2 FQGNSA. The V segment lost 5 bases and the J segment 3 bases; nucleotides outside the gene matches: 10. CDR3 sequence: CASSPQWGGGYEQYF. As DNA, the CDR3 is TGTGCCAGCAGCCCCCAATGGGGCGGGGGCTACGAGCAGTACTTC.

The chain links TRBV28 to TRBJ1-5, with D unclear. V lost 7 bases to trimming and J lost 7 bases, with 17 bases between them. Germline values: CDR1 MDHEN, CDR2 SYDVKM. The CDR3 has 14 amino acids. CDR3 DNA sequence: TGTGCCAGCATCGCGGCCAATACGTGGCAGCCCCAGCATTTT. Protein: CASIAANTWQPQHF.

The chain carries TRBV7-9 and TRBJ1-1, with 9 positions matching TRBD1. This CDR3 spans 15 amino acids. Germline V lookup: CDR1 SEHNR, CDR2 FQNEAQ (reference sequence). The J segment lost 11 bases and the V segment lost 2 bases, leaving 12 bases of the junction unmatched. CDR3 nucleotides: TGTGCCAGCAGCTTACAGGACAGGGGACTTATGCCGGCTTTCTTT. Translated: CASSLQDRGLMPAFF.

The chain recombines TRBV19 with TRBJ1-2; TRBD1 aligns across 7 bases. CDR1 is LNHDA and CDR2 is SQIVND in the germline V gene (reference sequence). Trimming cost V 5 bases and J 4 bases; bases outside gene matches: 7. The CDR3 is 14 amino acids. The CDR3 protein is CASSQGQAGYGYTF. Written as DNA, the CDR3 is TGTGCCAGTAGTCAAGGACAGGCGGGCTATGGCTACACCTTC.

This chain links TRBV6-6 with TRBJ1-5, with D perhaps matching TRBD1 (5 bases). V was shortened by 5 bases and J by 2 bases, with 10 bases between the two germline ends. Germline CDR1 reads MNHNY; CDR2 reads SVGAGI (reference sequence). This CDR3 spans 14 amino acids. The CDR3, as DNA: TGTGCCAGCAGTCCCAGGGAAGGCAATCAGCCCCAGCATTTT. It encodes CASSPREGNQPQHF.

This clone was seen a single time. The chain is built from TRBV6-1 and TRBJ2-6, with 12 bases identical to TRBD1. The germline V gene encodes CDR1 MNHNS and CDR2 SASEGT. This CDR3 is 20 amino acids long. V trimming: 1 base; J trimming: 4 bases; junction bases outside the gene matches: 11. The CDR3 region has the DNA TGTGCCAGCAGTGAAGGGTATCCGGGACAGGGGGCCGTAGGGGCCAACGTCCTGACTTTC. This gives the protein CASSEGYPGQGAVGANVLTF.

This clone was seen a few times. V is TRBV24-1 and J is TRBJ2-2; a weak D match, TRBD2 (6 bases). With 6 bases removed from V and 4 bases from J, the gap between germline ends came to 14 bases. The V gene's germline CDR1 is KGHDR and CDR2 SFDVKD. This CDR3 is 15 amino acids long. CDR3 sequence: CATSPGGAGTGELFF. The CDR3 nucleotides are TGTGCCACCAGTCCTGGCGGGGCCGGCACCGGGGAGCTGTTTTTT.

This chain joins TRBV4-1 and TRBJ2-4, with 12 nucleotides matching TRBD1. V was clipped by 3 bases and J by 6 bases; unmatched bases: 9. CDR3 length: 17 amino acids. Germline assignment: CDR1 MGHRA and CDR2 YSYEKL. CDR3 protein: CASSHPGQGAEGNIQYF. CDR3 nucleotides: TGCGCCAGCAGCCACCCGGGACAGGGGGCAGAGGGAAACATTCAGTACTTC.

This chain links TRBV7-2 with TRBJ1-1; D is perhaps TRBD1 (6 bases). The germline V gene encodes CDR1 SGHTA and CDR2 FQGNSA. V lost 4 bases and J lost 1, with 10 bases in between. The CDR3 has 14 amino acids. CDR3 nucleotide sequence: TGTGCCAGCAGCTCCCAGGGGCAGAACACTGAAGCTTTCTTT. Translating it yields CASSSQGQNTEAFF.

This clone showed up just a few times. This chain links TRBV2 with TRBJ1-5; D is unclear. The CDR3 contains 15 residues. Trimming pared 4 bases from V and 0 bases from J, leaving 10 bases between. Germline V gene data show CDR1 as SNHLY and CDR2 as FYNNEI. The DNA for the CDR3 is TGTGCCAGCAGTGCCGCGGCTAATAGCAATCAGCCCCAGCATTTT. Residues: CASSAAANSNQPQHF.

The V gene is TRBV2, the J gene TRBJ2-7, with TRBD1 identical over 7 bases. Germline V gene sequence: CDR1 SNHLY, CDR2 FYNNEI. After removal of 6 bases from V and 6 bases from J, the junction contained 11 bases not matched to a gene. The CDR3 sequence is 14 residues long. CDR3 sequence reads: CASRADRALGEQYF. The DNA of the CDR3 is TGTGCCAGCAGGGCTGACAGGGCTTTGGGCGAGCAGTACTTC.

The chain recombines TRBV10-3 with TRBJ1-2; 9 bases fit TRBD1. V lost 6 bases and J lost 0; bases outside the gene matches: 8. The CDR3 contains 16 residues. The V gene's germline CDR1 is ENHRY and CDR2 SYGVKD. In DNA form, the CDR3 reads TGTGCCATCAGCTGGACAGGGGCAGGATCTAACTATGGCTACACCTTC. This codes for CAISWTGAGSNYGYTF.

This clone was observed once. This rearrangement joins TRBV18 to TRBJ1-3, with unresolved D. The V end was cut by 3 bases, the J end by 0 bases, with 9 bases between. CDR3 length: 15 amino acids. Germline V lookup: CDR1 KGHSH, CDR2 LQKENI. The chain's CDR3 is CASSPGSSSGNTIYF. CDR3 DNA sequence: TGTGCCAGCTCACCGGGCAGCAGCTCTGGAAACACCATATATTTT.

Note on this clone: This specimen includes other DNA sequences encoding the same CDR3. The V call is TRBV15, the J call TRBJ2-7; 8 nucleotides line up with TRBD2. This CDR3 contains 14 residues. The J segment lost 3 bases and the V segment lost 0 bases, leaving 1 base of the junction unmatched. The V gene's germline CDR1 is LNHNV and CDR2 YYDKDF (reference sequence). The CDR3 DNA follows: TGTGCCACCAGCAGAGATCGGGGGGGCTACGAGCAGTACTTC. It encodes CATSRDRGGYEQYF.

This clone was counted between two and nine times. V gene TRBV30 combines with J gene TRBJ1-6; 10 nucleotides agree with TRBD1. V shed 0 bases and J 7 bases; nucleotides not matched to a gene: 6. CDR3 length equals 16 residues. Per germline, CDR1 GTSNPN and CDR2 SVGIG (reference sequence). The CDR3 DNA is TGTGCCTGGAGTGTAGGGACAGGGGTTAAAAATTCACCCCTCCACTTT. This sequence encodes CAWSVGTGVKNSPLHF.

The chain is built from TRBV2 and TRBJ1-2, with D possibly being TRBD1 (6 bases). The germline V gene encodes CDR1 SNHLY and CDR2 FYNNEI. This CDR3 comprises 13 residues. The ends were cut back, 6 bases at V and 7 bases at J, with 15 bases in the middle. The CDR3 coding sequence is TGTGCCAGCAGCCCCACAGGGCTGGCTGGCTACACCTTC. This translates into CASSPTGLAGYTF.

This chain uses TRBV6-2 or TRBV6-3 with TRBJ1-3, with no clear D. Trimming removed 2 bases from V and 4 bases from J, with 6 bases in between. CDR1 is MNHEY and CDR2 is SVGEGT in the germline V gene. The CDR3 consists of 13 residues. DNA for the CDR3: TGTGCCAGCAGTTACAATTCAGGAAACACCATATATTTT. Amino acid sequence: CASSYNSGNTIYF.

Concerning this clone: Different DNA sequences within this sample yield the same CDR3. This chain uses TRBV18 with TRBJ2-1; perhaps TRBD2 as D (5 bases). This CDR3 is built from 13 residues. Trimming cost V 2 bases and J 3 bases, with 5 bases left between them. Per germline, CDR1 KGHSH and CDR2 LQKENI. The CDR3 reads CASSPGLYNEQFF. DNA of the CDR3: TGTGCCAGCTCACCAGGACTCTACAATGAGCAGTTCTTC.

The chain employs TRBV12-3 or TRBV12-4 and TRBJ1-1; no definite D call. The CDR3 loop spans 13 amino acids. The V end lost 4 bases, the J end lost 4 bases, and 10 bases lay between the germline ends. CDR3 residues: CASSSTTSTEAFF. The CDR3 coding sequence is TGTGCCAGCAGTTCCACCACAAGCACTGAAGCTTTCTTT.

This chain links TRBV23-1 with TRBJ2-7, with 7 positions matching TRBD2. TRBV23-1 is an ORF for which the function is uncertain. The length of the CDR3 is 15 residues. With 5 bases clipped from V and 3 bases from J, the junction kept 10 bases outside the gene matches. In DNA form, the CDR3 reads TGCGCCAGCAGTGGGGGGGGACTTAGAGACTACGAGCAGTACTTC. Its translation is CASSGGGLRDYEQYF.